Following are 16 T cell receptor beta chains from one sample sequenced in a study of T-cell reconstitution after alpha-beta-depleted transplantation in children. Construction of the TCRbeta library involved unique molecular identifiers. TCRdb reanalysed the PCR reads using MiXCR and keeps one entry per CDR3 protein. Among about a million distinct CDR3 sequences listed, under 30% were seen once. The material sequenced was PBMCs, mostly from graft donor cells, taken 360 days after TCRalphabeta/CD19-depleted stem cell transplant. All receptors come from a boy under two years old who had a stem cell transplant for SCID, so the T cells may come from the graft donor.

The table lists this clonotype with many counts. The chain links TRBV28 to TRBJ2-1; 8 bases are a match to TRBD2. The CDR3 sequence is 16 residues long. Looked up from germline, CDR1 is MDHEN and CDR2 is SYDVKM. The trim removed 6 bases at V and 5 bases at J, leaving 12 bases unmatched. CDR3 loop: CASSRLALADNNEQFF. CDR3 sequence (DNA): TGTGCCAGCAGCCGACTGGCACTAGCGGATAACAATGAGCAGTTCTTC.

With regard to this clonotype: The junction departs from germline at one end; a sequencing error may be responsible. The chain joins TRBV24-1 to TRBJ1-6; 7 nucleotides line up with TRBD1. Germline V gives CDR1 KGHDR, CDR2 SFDVKD. The CDR3 extends over 15 amino acids. CDR3 coding DNA: TGTGCCAGCAGTGATTCCGGGACAGAGGATTCACCCCTCCACTTT. This translates into CASSDSGTEDSPLHF.

This chain joins TRBV20-1 and TRBJ2-5, with D hard to call. The V gene lost 3 bases and the J gene lost 9 bases, with 8 bases spanning the gap. The length of the CDR3 is 10 residues. Looked up from germline, CDR1 is DFQATT and CDR2 is SNEGSKA (reference sequence). The CDR3 nucleotides read TGCAGTGCTAGGAGGCCACCCCAGTACTTC. This codes for CSARRPPQYF.

A few counts support this clonotype. The rearrangement links TRBV20-1 to TRBJ1-5; D remains ambiguous. V shed 3 bases and J shed 1 base, with 7 bases lying between them. The CDR3 runs to 13 residues. Per the germline V gene, CDR1 is DFQATT and CDR2 is SNEGSKA (reference sequence). The CDR3 nucleotides are TGCAGTGCTAGTTGGGCCAGCAATCAGCCCCAGCATTTT. Translating gives CSASWASNQPQHF.

The V gene is TRBV20-1, the J gene TRBJ2-5, with D possibly being TRBD2 (7 bases). The CDR3 is made up of 15 amino acids. Germline V gene sequence: CDR1 DFQATT, CDR2 SNEGSKA (reference sequence). V lost 4 bases and J 2 bases, leaving 17 bases between the germline ends. The CDR3 here is CSAIKAGHLQETQYF. The CDR3 DNA reads as TGCAGTGCTATTAAAGCGGGACACCTACAAGAGACCCAGTACTTC.

Only a few counts were recorded for this clonotype. The chain has TRBV12-3 or TRBV12-4 and TRBJ2-2; a weak D match, TRBD1 (6 bases). The CDR3 totals 14 residues. V shed 6 bases and J shed 0 bases, with 8 bases lying between them. The CDR3 region is CASSRQANTGELFF. The CDR3 nucleotides are TGTGCCAGCAGCAGACAGGCGAACACCGGGGAGCTGTTTTTT.

The chain uses TRBV27 and TRBJ2-3; 8 bases match TRBD1. In germline, CDR1 is MNHEY, CDR2 SMNVEV (reference sequence). The CDR3 has 16 amino acids. Trimming cost V 2 bases and J 5 bases; bases outside gene matches: 9. In DNA, the CDR3 is TGTGCCAGCAGTTTACGGGGACAGGTCTTCATAGATACGCAGTATTTT. Its translation: CASSLRGQVFIDTQYF.

This clonotype was counted ten times or more. A read error may produce the germline difference seen at one junction end. The chain uses TRBV29-1 and TRBJ2-7; 7 bases are shared with TRBD1. The V gene's germline CDR1 is SQVTM and CDR2 ANQGSEA. This CDR3 is built from 12 residues. CDR3 region: CSVVQGSSEQYF. In DNA form, the CDR3 reads TGCAGCGTTGTACAGGGGTCCTCCGAGCAGTACTTC.

This clonotype is a singleton in its sample. The chain has TRBV7-2 and TRBJ2-5; 7 bases align to TRBD2. The V segment lost 0 bases and the J segment 4 bases; nucleotides outside the gene matches: 8. This CDR3 contains 16 residues. Germline V gene sequence: CDR1 SGHTA, CDR2 FQGNSA. CDR3 DNA sequence: TGTGCCAGCAGCTTAGCAGGAGCGGGGCTGATAGAGACCCAGTACTTC. As protein: CASSLAGAGLIETQYF.

The chain is built from TRBV5-1 and TRBJ2-5, with D possibly matching TRBD2 (5 bases). Germline V gene data show CDR1 as SGHRS and CDR2 as YFSETQ. V lost 8 bases and J lost 5, with 16 bases in between. This CDR3 has 13 amino acids. The CDR3 spells CASSRAELETQYF. The DNA of the CDR3 is TGCGCCAGTTCGAGGGCAGAGCTGGAGACCCAGTACTTC. The variable domain in full, completed from reference TRBV5-1 and TRBJ2-5, reads KAGVTQTPRYLIKTRGQQVTLSCSPISGHRSVSWYQQTPGQGLQFLFEYFSETQRNKGNFPGRFSGRQFSNSRSEMNVSTLELGDSALYLCASSRAELETQYFGPGTRLLVL.

The chain combines TRBV28 with TRBJ1-2, with D uncertain. Germline CDR1 and CDR2: MDHEN and SYDVKM. The CDR3 is 12 amino acids. Trimming took off 10 bases at V and 4 bases at J, with 13 bases between the two ends. Written as DNA, the CDR3 is TGTGCCACCCAGAAATGGGTCTATGGCTACACCTTC. Translation: CATQKWVYGYTF.

The V gene is TRBV5-1, the J gene TRBJ2-2; 10 bases are shared with TRBD2. The CDR3 consists of 15 residues. V lost 5 bases and J lost 6; bases outside the gene matches: 7. From germline, CDR1 is SGHRS and CDR2 YFSETQ. CDR3 coding DNA: TGCGCCAGCAGGCCGGGACTAGCGACACCCGGGGAGCTGTTTTTT. It translates to CASRPGLATPGELFF.

This clonotype was observed a handful of times. The V call is TRBV24-1, the J call TRBJ1-1; a weak D match, TRBD1 (6 bases). V shed 0 bases and J shed 5 bases, with 6 bases lying between them. Germline V gene data show CDR1 as KGHDR and CDR2 as SFDVKD. The CDR3 sequence is 13 residues long. The CDR3 spells CATSDLRGTEAFF. The CDR3 DNA sequence: TGTGCCACCAGTGATTTGAGGGGGACTGAAGCTTTCTTT.

V is TRBV7-6 and J is TRBJ1-2; possibly TRBD1 for D (5 bases). The CDR3 loop spans 14 amino acids. V lost 3 bases and J lost 7, with 15 bases in between. Germline lookup yields CDR1 SGHVS and CDR2 FNYEAQ. CDR3 protein: CASSLGPGVGGYTF. CDR3 sequence (DNA): TGTGCCAGCAGCTTGGGCCCGGGGGTTGGTGGCTACACCTTC.

In DNA, the CDR3 is TGTGCCAGCAGTCTTCGGGCGATTCGGTCCTACGAGCAGTACTTC. It specifies CASSLRAIRSYEQYF. V gene TRBV6-2 or TRBV6-3 combines with J gene TRBJ2-7; D is uncertain. The CDR3 totals 15 residues. The V end lost 5 bases, the J end lost 1 base, and 15 bases lay between the germline ends. Germline assignment: CDR1 MNHEY and CDR2 SVGEGT.

CDR3 sequence (DNA): TGCAGTGCTGGTCCGGGACAGGGCTACGAGCAGTACTTC. Protein: CSAGPGQGYEQYF. V is TRBV20-1 and J is TRBJ2-7, with 9 bases that match TRBD1. CDR3 length equals 13 residues. Germline CDR1 DFQATT, CDR2 SNEGSKA (reference sequence). V dropped 5 bases and J dropped 3; count of bases not matched to a gene: 5.